This TCR beta chain was obtained from a study of cytomegalovirus exposure and HLA in healthy donors. The PCR made use of 60 Vbeta and 13 Jbeta primers. Sequenced by immunoSEQ multiplex PCR; TCRdb stores in-frame clones only, minus some. The table includes more than 100,000 clones, 80% detected once. Regarding this clone: Its antigen is unknown.

J gave up 2 bases and V 0 bases, and 3 bases lay outside the gene matches. The germline gives CDR1 LNHNV, CDR2 YYDKDF (reference sequence). CDR3 length: 15 amino acids. Study-level findings and limits: As was reported, the classifier diagnosed cytomegalovirus status with high specificity and sensitivity. Evidence from a later analysis indicated that most CMV-associated TCR beta chains looked HLA-restricted. In a later analysis, TCR beta V- and J-gene trimming was associated with a missense DCLRE1C variant.

The sequencing sample was made of PBMCs. This clonotype was obtained from a man aged 30 to 45 in good health and CMV-seronegative. The chain is built from TRBV15 and TRBJ2-5; 7 bases align to TRBD2. CDR3 loop: CATSRDKGLQETQYF. The CDR3 bases are TGTGCCACCAGCAGAGATAAGGGACTACAAGAGACCCAGTACTTC.